This TCR beta chain originates from a study of identical twins. Study observations and caveats: Weaker excess sharing between twins was seen in beta out-of-frame sequences. Because invariant MAIT and iNKT cells could be present, zero-insertion analyses could be partly confounded. Memory repertoires showed no such pattern, whereas abundant cord blood beta clonotypes carried fewer insertions.

This clonotype appeared a few times. Its target is unknown. A universal primer site came from template switching; cDNA carried unique molecular identifiers. TCRdb redid the calling of the 5' RACE reads with MiXCR, one entry per CDR3 protein. This sample has a few hundred thousand distinct CDR3 sequences, with over 8.5% found just once. There are 15 residues in the CDR3. CDR1 is SEHNR, CDR2 FQNEAQ, per germline (reference sequence). V lost 1 base and J lost 2, with 11 bases in between. This sample also belongs to another study, concerning yellow fever vaccine responses in identical twins.

Sequencing was carried out using PBMCs. This chain uses TRBV7-9 with TRBJ2-5; D is possibly TRBD1 or TRBD2 (6 bases each). The TCR comes from a woman between 18 and 30 years old in good health. CDR3 in DNA: TGTGCCAGCAGCTTAGACGGGGGCGAGCAAGAGACCCAGTACTTC. Translation gives CASSLDGGEQETQYF.